This T cell receptor beta chain emerged from a study of blood T cell repertoires in COVID-19. The overall study: The study drew acute and convalescent COVID-19 samples from the United States, Italy and Spain.

Categorization into cohorts depended on clinical history that participants reported. Donors in Cohort 3 who had recovered were those with two negative PCRs, healthcare professional clearance, or resolution of their symptoms. Germline CDR1 LGHDT, CDR2 YNNKEL (reference sequence). With 6 bases clipped from V and 4 bases from J, the junction kept 8 bases outside the gene matches. This CDR3 comprises 14 residues. As originally analysed: Reference gene primers were amplified, and this amplification served to estimate nucleated cell counts. The assay was immunoSEQ multiplex PCR, and TCRdb's table has in-frame clones only and misses some. The DNA gave D and trimming, while V, J and clone size come from that table. The sample carries some 330,000 clones, over 80% recorded once.

Sequenced material: PBMCs or T cells enriched from blood (not recorded which). The chain carries TRBV3-1 (or the pseudogene TRBV3-2) and TRBJ1-2; 7 nucleotides match TRBD1. This receptor was identified in a woman between 50 and 59 years old who had recovered from COVID-19. CDR3: CASRDRSGSYGYTF. In DNA, the CDR3 is TGTGCCAGCAGGGACAGGTCAGGGAGCTATGGCTACACCTTC.